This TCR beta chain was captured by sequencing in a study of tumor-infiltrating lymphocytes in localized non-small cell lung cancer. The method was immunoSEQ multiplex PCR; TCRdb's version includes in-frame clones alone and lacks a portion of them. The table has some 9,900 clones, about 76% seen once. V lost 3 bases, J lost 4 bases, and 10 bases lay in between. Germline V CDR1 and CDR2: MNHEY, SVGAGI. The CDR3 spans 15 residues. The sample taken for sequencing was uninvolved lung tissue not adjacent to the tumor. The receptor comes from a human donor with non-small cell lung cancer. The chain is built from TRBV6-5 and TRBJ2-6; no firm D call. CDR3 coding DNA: TGTGCCAGCAGTTATTGGCAGAGGGGGGCCAACGTCCTGACTTTC. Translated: CASSYWQRGANVLTF.